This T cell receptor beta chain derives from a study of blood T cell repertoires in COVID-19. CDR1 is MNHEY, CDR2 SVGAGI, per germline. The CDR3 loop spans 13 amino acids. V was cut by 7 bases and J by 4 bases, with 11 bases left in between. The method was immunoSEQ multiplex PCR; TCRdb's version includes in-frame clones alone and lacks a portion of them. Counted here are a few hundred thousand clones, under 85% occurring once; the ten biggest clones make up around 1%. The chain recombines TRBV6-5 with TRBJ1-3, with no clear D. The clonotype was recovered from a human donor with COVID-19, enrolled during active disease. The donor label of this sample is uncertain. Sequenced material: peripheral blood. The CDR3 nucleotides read TGTGCCAGCACAAACTCGTGGGGAAACACCATATATTTT. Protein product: CASTNSWGNTIYF.